This T cell receptor (beta chain) is drawn from a study of cytomegalovirus exposure and HLA in healthy donors. Study-level findings and limits: Fewer than 200 TCR beta chains were listed as cytomegalovirus-associated. 87-base-pair reads could not separate some V segments, including TRBV6-2 and TRBV6-3. Evidence from a later analysis indicated that most CMV-associated TCR beta chains looked HLA-restricted.

Every donor was a healthy person donating bone marrow. The length of the CDR3 is 19 residues. CDR1 is SGHVS, CDR2 FNYEAQ, per germline. Trimming cost V 1 base and J 6 bases; bases outside gene matches: 14. PCR amplification relied on 60 Vbeta primers (plus 13 Jbeta primers). The assay was immunoSEQ multiplex PCR, and TCRdb's table has in-frame clones only and misses some. The sample consists of around 150,000 clones, roughly 80% of them appearing once. This clone was counted only a few times. Its antigen is undetermined. Sequencing used PBMCs. V is TRBV7-6 and J is TRBJ2-2, with TRBD2 matching 10 bases. This TCR was recovered from a woman younger than 45 in good health and CMV-seropositive. Here the CDR3 DNA reads TGTGCCAGCAGCTTAGTTGGGGGCCTAGCGGGGGCCCTCGCCGGGGAGCTGTTTTTT. The encoded protein is CASSLVGGLAGALAGELFF.